This T cell receptor beta chain was recorded in a study of tissue T cells after allogeneic stem cell transplantation. Concerning this clone: Gene and germline names: mouse. The sequenced fragment ends 1 residue before the CDR3 boundary, so the rest is inferred from the germline J gene.

The CDR3 loop spans 18 amino acids. Germline-derived CDR1 and CDR2 are SGHSN and HYEKVE. V lost 0 bases to trimming and J lost 4 bases, with 21 bases between them. Time point in this sample: mouse harvest day 7 after allogeneic transplant. The graft held 10^6 splenic CD5+ T cells and 10^7 T-cell-depleted bone marrow cells. Tissues came from B6→BALB/c major-mismatch GVHD mice at day 7 or 14. Sequencing of TCRbeta CDR3 at survey depth gave sequences and template counts. The protocol was immunoSEQ multiplex PCR, while the TCRdb copy is restricted to in-frame clones and leaves out a portion. The data hold about 8,300 clones, with approximately 48% observed a single time.

Sequenced sample: gut tissue. This clonotype was obtained from a female BALB/c mouse given C57BL/6 T cells with graft-versus-host disease after an allogeneic hematopoietic cell transplant. V is TRBV12-1 and J is TRBJ2-1; D perhaps matches TRBD2 (7 bases). CDR3 DNA, as far as it was read: TGTGCCAGCTCTCTCCTGGGGGCGGACTCGCTGAGGTATGCTGAGCAGTTC. This encodes CASSLLGADSLRYAEQF. The whole CDR3 sequence reads CASSLLGADSLRYAEQFF.